This T cell receptor beta chain was observed in a study of blood T cell repertoires in COVID-19. In the study overall: The United States, Italy and Spain were the sources of the acute and convalescent COVID-19 samples.

Germline V gives CDR1 SGHRS, CDR2 YFSETQ. The ends lost 1 base at V and 4 bases at J; junction bases unmatched: 5. The CDR3 runs to 15 residues. The assay was immunoSEQ multiplex PCR, and TCRdb's table has in-frame clones only and misses some. The data show 50,000 to 60,000 clones, around nine tenths seen once. This TCR came from a woman of 80 years or more with acute or convalescent COVID-19. The genes are TRBV5-1 and TRBJ2-5, with 9 bases fitting TRBD2. The sequenced material came from peripheral blood. This CDR3 reads CASSLSLAGAETQYF. CDR3 sequence (DNA): TGCGCCAGCAGCTTGAGCTTAGCGGGAGCAGAGACCCAGTACTTC.